A single sample gave rise to the 16 T cell receptor beta chains below, sequenced in a study of beta chain features in type 1 diabetes. Sequencing targeted expressed TCRB transcripts, as all isolated RNA had been reverse transcribed. Measured with immunoSEQ multiplex PCR; TCRdb has only the in-frame clones, and not every one. The sample holds 200,000 to 250,000 clones, approximately 10% seen once. Sequenced material: central memory CD4+ T cells from blood. The receptors here all came from a man aged 18 to 29 in good health.

This sequence joins TRBV9 and TRBJ2-2; D is uncertain. The CDR3 spans 15 residues. The V gene's germline CDR1 is SGDLS and CDR2 YYNGEE. Trimming cost V 0 bases and J 4 bases, with 10 bases left between them. The CDR3 sequence is CASSVEARSTGELFF. In nucleotides, the CDR3 is TGTGCCAGCAGCGTAGAGGCTAGGAGCACCGGGGAGCTGTTTTTT.

The V gene is TRBV28, the J gene TRBJ1-1, with no clear D. Trimming removed 6 bases from V and 7 bases from J, with 9 bases in between. This CDR3 contains 11 residues. Germline V gene data show CDR1 as MDHEN and CDR2 as SYDVKM. The CDR3 is CASRVLGEAFF. The CDR3 region has the DNA TGTGCCAGCAGGGTGTTGGGTGAAGCTTTCTTT.

The rearrangement links TRBV11-2 to TRBJ2-1; TRBD2 matches 7 bases. V gave up 4 bases and J gave up 4 bases; unmatched junction bases: 7. CDR1 and CDR2 from the germline V gene are SGHAT and FQNNGV. The CDR3 runs to 15 residues. CDR3 loop: CASSSGLESYNEQFF. The CDR3 DNA sequence: TGTGCCAGCAGCTCCGGACTAGAGAGTTACAATGAGCAGTTCTTC.

The V and J genes are TRBV4-2 and TRBJ2-1; 8 nucleotides match TRBD2. Trimming at V came to 0 bases and at J to 4 bases, leaving 8 bases not matched to a gene. Germline V gene data show CDR1 as LGHNA and CDR2 as YNFKEQ. This CDR3 comprises 17 residues. The CDR3 loop reads CASSQDPTSGIYNEQFF. Written as DNA, the CDR3 is TGTGCCAGCAGCCAAGATCCCACTAGCGGAATATACAATGAGCAGTTCTTC.

The chain employs TRBV5-1 and TRBJ2-5; D is possibly TRBD1 (5 bases). This CDR3 has 18 amino acids. The V gene lost 1 base and the J gene lost 7 bases, with 26 bases spanning the gap. CDR1 SGHRS and CDR2 YFSETQ come from the germline V gene. For the CDR3, the DNA is TGCGCCAGCAGCTTGCTCGTCCTAAACGCAGGGCGATCGGGGACCCAGTACTTC. This sequence encodes CASSLLVLNAGRSGTQYF.

The V call is TRBV4-3, the J call TRBJ2-1; TRBD2 matches at 10 bases. The CDR3 has 17 amino acids. CDR1 is LGHNA and CDR2 is YSLEER in the germline V gene. V dropped 0 bases and J dropped 6; count of bases not matched to a gene: 8. The CDR3 region has the DNA TGCGCCAGCAGCCAAGATTTCGCTAGCGGGAGAGTCAATGAGCAGTTCTTC. Translation: CASSQDFASGRVNEQFF.

This clone has a count of ten or more. The chain employs TRBV25-1 and TRBJ2-6; a possible D gene is TRBD1 (6 bases). Germline CDR1 is MGHDK and CDR2 is SYGVNS. The V end was cut by 4 bases, the J end by 1 base, with 11 bases between. The CDR3 sequence is 16 residues long. In DNA form, the CDR3 reads TGTGCCAGCAGTGCCGGCACAGGGTCTGGGGCCAACGTCCTGACTTTC. It translates to CASSAGTGSGANVLTF.

This clone was seen a handful of times. The chain combines TRBV30 with TRBJ2-3, with 8 bases matching TRBD2. The V segment lost 0 bases and the J segment 6 bases; nucleotides outside the gene matches: 5. In germline, CDR1 is GTSNPN, CDR2 SVGIG (reference sequence). The CDR3 runs to 14 residues. The CDR3 loop reads CAWSVRVAGDTQYF. The CDR3 DNA is TGTGCCTGGAGTGTACGGGTAGCGGGGGATACGCAGTATTTT.

Of note for this clone: The sample carries other DNA sequences with the same CDR3. J is TRBJ2-7 and V is TRBV7-6; tentatively, D is TRBD1 (5 bases). V shed 1 base and J shed 2 bases, with 9 bases lying between them. CDR3 length: 14 amino acids. In germline, CDR1 is SGHVS, CDR2 FNYEAQ. The CDR3 DNA reads as TGTGCCAGCAGCTTAGGGACAAATACCTACGAGCAGTACTTC. Translation: CASSLGTNTYEQYF.

There are a few counts of this clone. This chain connects TRBV5-1 to TRBJ2-1; unclear D gene. Germline values: CDR1 SGHRS, CDR2 YFSETQ. CDR3 size: 14 residues. V was cut by 0 bases and J by 7 bases, with 11 bases left in between. CDR3 region: CASSLEVSSNEQFF. CDR3 sequence (DNA): TGCGCCAGCAGCTTGGAAGTTAGTTCAAATGAGCAGTTCTTC.

This clone has more than one count but fewer than ten. Additional DNA sequences in this sample encode the identical CDR3. CDR3 nucleotides: TGTGCCAGCAGCCTGGGACGCAACAATGAGCAGTTCTTC. Translated: CASSLGRNNEQFF. The genes are TRBV11-3 and TRBJ2-1, with D perhaps being TRBD1 or TRBD2 (5 bases each). This CDR3 has 13 residues. The ends were cut back, 5 bases at V and 5 bases at J, with 10 bases in the middle. The germline V gene encodes CDR1 SGHNT and CDR2 YENEEA.

This clone was picked up a small number of times. This chain joins TRBV29-1 and TRBJ2-3; 11 bases fit TRBD2. Trimming cost V 6 bases and J 2 bases; bases outside gene matches: 4. This CDR3 contains 14 residues. Germline CDR1 is SQVTM and CDR2 is ANQGSEA. In nucleotides, the CDR3 is TGCAGCGTCGCACTAGCGGGAGACACAGATACGCAGTATTTT. Translated, it gives CSVALAGDTDTQYF.

This clone was picked up a small number of times. This chain links TRBV28 with TRBJ2-7; D is perhaps TRBD1 or TRBD2 (5 bases each). Trimming stripped 6 bases from V and 4 bases from J, with 16 bases between. The CDR3 totals 14 residues. In germline, CDR1 is MDHEN, CDR2 SYDVKM. Written as DNA, the CDR3 is TGTGCCAGCAGCCTAAGGGGAGTTCGGTACGAGCAGTACTTC. It encodes CASSLRGVRYEQYF.

At least ten counts were recorded for this clone. The identical CDR3 is also encoded by other nucleotide sequences in the sample. CDR3: CSVEAGGEQYF. In nucleotides, the CDR3 is TGCAGCGTTGAAGCGGGGGGAGAGCAGTACTTC. The rearrangement uses TRBV29-1 and TRBJ2-7; TRBD2 agrees at 7 bases. Germline loops: CDR1 SQVTM, CDR2 ANQGSEA. Trimming cost V 1 base and J 7 bases; bases outside gene matches: 1. CDR3 length: 11 amino acids.

This clone was detected a few times. The CDR3 spells CASSSRAGGGTDTQYF. Written as DNA, the CDR3 is TGTGCCAGCAGTTCCAGAGCGGGAGGGGGCACAGATACGCAGTATTTT. This chain joins TRBV7-2 and TRBJ2-3, with 10 bases aligning to TRBD2. From germline, CDR1 is SGHTA and CDR2 FQGNSA. The V segment lost 6 bases and the J segment 1 base; nucleotides outside the gene matches: 7. The CDR3 contains 16 residues.

A few counts support this clone. The genes are TRBV7-2 and TRBJ2-1; tentative D call: TRBD2 (6 bases). V was shortened by 8 bases and J by 1 base, with 15 bases between the two germline ends. This CDR3 spans 15 amino acids. Germline CDR1 and CDR2: SGHTA and FQGNSA. CDR3 nucleotides: TGTGCCAGCGTAACGGGGGTATCATCCTACAATGAGCAGTTCTTC. It specifies CASVTGVSSYNEQFF.